Listed below are T cell receptor beta chains from one sample, sequenced in a study of Ad26.COV2.S vaccination and SARS-CoV-2 variants. The repertoire was sequenced with immunoSEQ multiplex PCR; TCRdb's copy has only in-frame clones and lacks some. The repertoire holds about 400,000 clones, with 83% as singletons. The source was peripheral blood, collected in a trial of Ad26.COV2.S vaccine versus placebo. Receptors originate from a person aged 18 to 59 who received the Ad26.COV2.S COVID-19 vaccine or a placebo. Each CDR3 is given with its conserved first and last residue. The order of the fields is V gene, D gene, J gene, clone size, CDR3 protein, CDR3 DNA. A D gene is named only where the DNA matches it firmly. The size field is filled for only some rows; it gives once, few, many or a size class.

TRBV4-2	.	TRBJ2-1	.	CASSQIGWGTRGYNEQFF	TGTGCCAGCAGCCAAATCGGGTGGGGCACGAGAGGATACAATGAGCAGTTCTTC
TRBV11-3	.	TRBJ1-2	.	CASSLVGSTLNYGYTF	TGTGCCAGCAGCTTAGTCGGGAGCACTTTGAACTATGGCTACACCTTC
TRBV4-2	.	TRBJ2-7	.	CASSWGRDEQYF	TGTGCCAGCAGCTGGGGACGGGACGAGCAGTACTTC
TRBV3-1/TRBV3-2	TRBD2	TRBJ2-2	.	CASSRGRGGGATGELFF	TGTGCCAGCAGCCGAGGACGGGGGGGTGGCGCCACCGGGGAGCTGTTTTTT
TRBV5-1	.	TRBJ2-1	few	CASSLDSSYNEQFF	TGCGCCAGCAGCTTGGATAGCTCCTACAATGAGCAGTTCTTC
TRBV12-3/TRBV12-4	TRBD1	TRBJ2-3	.	CASSSTGDTQYF	TGTGCCAGCAGTTCGACAGGGGATACGCAGTATTTT
TRBV13	.	TRBJ1-1	.	CASSLREDTEAFF	TGTGCCAGCAGCTTGAGGGAGGACACTGAAGCTTTCTTT
TRBV7-9	.	TRBJ1-5	.	CASSLGHAVSNMPQHF	TGTGCCAGCAGCTTAGGGCATGCAGTATCAAATATGCCCCAGCATTTT
TRBV6-6	.	TRBJ2-7	.	CASSRSGPSYEQYF	TGTGCCAGCAGCAGAAGCGGGCCTTCCTACGAGCAGTACTTC
TRBV27	TRBD2	TRBJ2-7	.	CASGSSASGSSGEQYF	TGTGCCAGCGGCTCTTCGGCTAGCGGGAGTTCTGGCGAGCAGTACTTC
TRBV5-4	TRBD1	TRBJ2-1	.	CASSKGTDGNEQFF	TGTGCCAGCAGCAAAGGGACAGACGGGAATGAGCAGTTCTTC
TRBV19	.	TRBJ1-5	few	CASISGRQGNQPQHF	TGTGCCAGTATATCGGGTAGACAGGGCAATCAGCCCCAGCATTTT
TRBV6-1	.	TRBJ2-2	.	CASSEARQTRELFF	TGTGCCAGCAGTGAAGCGCGTCAGACCAGGGAGCTGTTTTTT
TRBV7-2	.	TRBJ2-7	once	CASSLDGLEQYF	TGTGCCAGCAGCTTAGACGGTCTCGAGCAGTACTTC
TRBV6-5	.	TRBJ2-7	.	CASWGSSYEQYF	TGTGCCAGCTGGGGGAGCTCCTACGAGCAGTACTTC
TRBV6-2/TRBV6-3	.	TRBJ1-5	.	CASSLGASNQPQHF	TGTGCCAGCAGTTTAGGGGCGAGCAATCAGCCCCAGCATTTT
TRBV15	.	TRBJ2-1	.	CATSRDPRRMISSYNEQFF	TGTGCCACCAGCAGAGATCCCCGCCGTATGATAAGCTCCTACAATGAGCAGTTCTTC
TRBV7-9	.	TRBJ1-1	.	CASSTRRAEAFF	TGTGCCAGCAGCACCAGGAGGGCTGAAGCTTTCTTT
TRBV10-3	TRBD2	TRBJ2-3	.	CAIRGAGVMTDTQYF	TGTGCCATCAGAGGGGCGGGAGTAATGACAGATACGCAGTATTTT
TRBV12-5	.	TRBJ1-1	few	CASGFYTEAFF	TGTGCTAGTGGTTTCTACACTGAAGCTTTCTTT
TRBV12-3/TRBV12-4	.	TRBJ2-7	.	CASSSTLSYEQYF	TGTGCCAGCAGTTCGACACTTTCCTACGAGCAGTACTTC
TRBV18	TRBD1	TRBJ2-1	.	CASSPLLTGNEQFF	TGTGCCAGCTCACCCTTACTGACAGGGAATGAGCAGTTCTTC
TRBV5-1	.	TRBJ1-2	.	CASSVTAGSYGYTF	TGCGCCAGCAGCGTTACGGCGGGTTCCTATGGCTACACCTTC
TRBV5-1	.	TRBJ2-7	.	CASSTRLTGTRPLEQYF	TGCGCCAGCAGCACACGATTAACCGGGACTCGACCTCTAGAGCAGTACTTC
TRBV5-1	TRBD2	TRBJ2-5	.	CASAVGGGKETQYF	TGCGCCAGCGCCGTGGGCGGGGGGAAAGAGACCCAGTACTTC
TRBV3-1/TRBV3-2	TRBD1	TRBJ2-6	.	CASSLGTGNSGANVLTF	TGTGCCAGCAGCCTCGGGACAGGGAACTCTGGGGCCAACGTCCTGACTTTC
TRBV12-3/TRBV12-4	.	TRBJ2-5	.	CASSLTRWETQYF	TGTGCCAGCAGTTTGACCCGGTGGGAGACCCAGTACTTC
TRBV6-2/TRBV6-3	TRBD1	TRBJ1-1	few	CASSYFYQGANTEAFF	TGTGCCAGCAGTTACTTTTATCAGGGGGCGAACACTGAAGCTTTCTTT
TRBV24-1	.	TRBJ2-3	.	CATSDATRLDTQYF	TGTGCCACCAGTGATGCAACTCGATTGGATACGCAGTATTTT
TRBV18	TRBD1	TRBJ2-7	.	CASSRYQDRGREQYF	TGTGCCAGCTCAAGATATCAGGACAGGGGTAGGGAGCAGTACTTC
TRBV19	TRBD1	TRBJ1-6	.	CASSQSGGQGEVSPLHF	TGTGCCAGTAGTCAATCTGGGGGACAGGGGGAAGTATCACCCCTCCACTTT
TRBV3-1/TRBV3-2	TRBD1	TRBJ2-5	.	CASSLGQGGETQYF	TGTGCCAGCAGCCTAGGACAGGGTGGCGAGACCCAGTACTTC
TRBV9	.	TRBJ2-3	.	CASSVLSTDTQYF	TGTGCCAGCAGCGTTCTGTCCACAGATACGCAGTATTTT
TRBV7-2	TRBD2	TRBJ2-1	once	CASSSREAEQFF	TGTGCCAGCAGCTCCCGGGAGGCTGAGCAGTTCTTC
TRBV9	.	TRBJ1-4	.	CASSTYTGVNEKLFF	TGTGCCAGCAGCACGTACACGGGAGTTAATGAAAAACTGTTTTTT
TRBV27	.	TRBJ2-3	.	CASSLSDLITTDTQYF	TGTGCCAGCAGTTTGTCAGACCTAATAACCACAGATACGCAGTATTTT
TRBV5-1	.	TRBJ1-3	few	CASSEPGRGNTIYF	TGCGCCAGCAGCGAACCGGGGCGCGGAAACACCATATATTTT
TRBV6-5	TRBD2	TRBJ2-7	.	CASSYSTSGYEQYF	TGTGCCAGCAGTTACTCGACTAGCGGGTACGAGCAGTACTTC
TRBV5-6	TRBD1	TRBJ2-7	few	CASSYGTDFYEQYF	TGTGCCAGCAGCTATGGGACAGATTTCTACGAGCAGTACTTC
TRBV3-1/TRBV3-2	.	TRBJ2-5	.	CASKAWGGRGETQYF	TGTGCCAGCAAAGCGTGGGGCGGAAGGGGCGAGACCCAGTACTTC
TRBV10-3	.	TRBJ1-2	.	CAISEFGTVGGYTF	TGTGCCATCAGTGAGTTCGGGACTGTTGGCGGCTACACCTTC
TRBV14	.	TRBJ1-1	.	CASSQDLGEGSTEAFF	TGTGCCAGCAGCCAAGATCTCGGAGAGGGGAGCACTGAAGCTTTCTTT
TRBV4-1	.	TRBJ2-6	.	CASSRGERQGSGANVLTF	TGCGCCAGCAGCCGGGGGGAGCGACAGGGCAGTGGGGCCAACGTCCTGACTTTC
TRBV6-5	TRBD1	TRBJ2-7	.	CASSSPGTGNVQYF	TGTGCCAGCAGTTCACCCGGGACAGGGAATGTGCAGTACTTC
TRBV5-4	.	TRBJ1-1	.	CASSSTDLNTEAFF	TGTGCCAGCAGCTCGACTGACCTAAACACTGAAGCTTTCTTT
TRBV15	.	TRBJ2-1	.	CATARIRWGEQFF	TGTGCCACCGCGAGGATCCGTTGGGGTGAGCAGTTCTTC
TRBV1	.	TRBJ2-2	.	CTSSQAPQENTGELFF	TGCACCAGCAGCCAAGCCCCACAGGAGAACACCGGGGAGCTGTTTTTT
TRBV2	TRBD2	TRBJ2-2	.	CASSGTSGSTGELFF	TGTGCCAGCAGTGGGACTAGCGGGAGCACCGGGGAGCTGTTTTTT
TRBV6-6	.	TRBJ1-2	.	CASSYATDGYTF	TGTGCCAGCAGTTACGCTACAGATGGCTACACCTTC
TRBV12-5	TRBD1	TRBJ2-1	.	CASGDRGRYNEQFF	TGTGCTAGTGGCGACAGGGGTAGGTACAATGAGCAGTTCTTC
TRBV7-9	.	TRBJ1-2	.	CASSLLLDDYTF	TGTGCCAGCAGCTTACTTTTGGATGACTACACCTTC
TRBV5-6	.	TRBJ2-7	many	CASRENMISYEQYF	TGTGCCAGCAGGGAAAACATGATCTCCTACGAGCAGTACTTC
TRBV20-1	TRBD2	TRBJ2-3	.	CSASGLGGNTQYF	TGCAGTGCTAGTGGTTTGGGGGGGAATACGCAGTATTTT